What follows are 25 T cell receptor beta chains derived from one specimen sequenced in a study of cytomegalovirus exposure and HLA in healthy donors. The repertoire was sequenced with immunoSEQ multiplex PCR; TCRdb's copy has only in-frame clones and lacks some. The sample holds approximately 270,000 clones, 90% seen once. Sequenced material: PBMCs. All receptors come from a woman aged 18-29 years in good health and CMV-seronegative.

There are a few counts of this clone. This rearrangement joins TRBV10-1 to TRBJ2-2, with a possible D match to TRBD2 (6 bases). CDR3 length: 16 amino acids. V lost 0 bases and J lost 5, with 13 bases in between. Germline V CDR1 and CDR2: WNHNN, SYGVQD (reference sequence). For the CDR3, the DNA is TGCGCCAGCAGTGAGTCGATACTAGCCAGGACCGGGGAGCTGTTTTTT. This encodes CASSESILARTGELFF.

V and J are TRBV28 and TRBJ1-5; perhaps TRBD1 as D (5 bases). The CDR3 is made up of 15 amino acids. Trimming removed 6 bases from V and 3 bases from J, with 15 bases in between. Germline CDR1 reads MDHEN; CDR2 reads SYDVKM. The CDR3, as DNA: TGTGCCAGCAGCCCCCCTCGGGGGGACAATCAGCCCCAGCATTTT. Translated, it gives CASSPPRGDNQPQHF.

The chain employs TRBV4-1 and TRBJ1-1, with unresolved D. This CDR3 has 14 amino acids. The V and J ends lost 0 bases and 1 base respectively, with 6 bases between them. Germline values: CDR1 MGHRA, CDR2 YSYEKL. CDR3 nucleotides: TGCGCCAGCAGCCAAGATCCCAGGAACACTGAAGCTTTCTTT. This codes for CASSQDPRNTEAFF.

The DNA of the CDR3 is TGTGCCAGCAGCTCCTCCGCACCAACAAATCAGGGTCTCTGGGAGCAGTACTTC. Amino acid sequence: CASSSSAPTNQGLWEQYF. The rearrangement joins TRBV28 to TRBJ2-7, with D maybe TRBD1 (5 bases). V dropped 6 bases and J dropped 7 bases, with 31 bases sitting between them. This CDR3 region has 18 residues. Germline V lookup: CDR1 MDHEN, CDR2 SYDVKM.

The rearrangement uses TRBV30 and TRBJ2-3; no clear D gene. CDR3 size: 10 residues. The germline V gene has CDR1 GTSNPN and CDR2 SVGIG (reference sequence). V was trimmed by 3 bases and J by 7 bases, leaving 5 bases between them. The CDR3 loop reads CAWRTNTQYF. The CDR3 coding sequence is TGTGCCTGGAGAACAAATACGCAGTATTTT.

This chain connects TRBV25-1 to TRBJ1-2, with 7 bases that match TRBD1. Germline trimming cut 4 bases from V and 7 bases from J; bases unmatched to any gene: 12. The CDR3 has 15 amino acids. Germline assignment: CDR1 MGHDK and CDR2 SYGVNS. CDR3 sequence reads: CASSGFGTVGFGYTF. CDR3 DNA sequence: TGTGCCAGCAGTGGGTTCGGGACAGTCGGTTTTGGCTACACCTTC.

The J gene is TRBJ1-1, the V gene TRBV9, with D possibly matching TRBD1 (6 bases). The CDR3 runs to 14 residues. Trimming removed 3 bases from V and 6 bases from J, with 15 bases in between. Germline V gene data show CDR1 as SGDLS and CDR2 as YYNGEE. CDR3 loop: CASSATTGSAEAFF. The CDR3 DNA follows: TGTGCCAGCAGCGCCACCACAGGGAGCGCTGAAGCTTTCTTT. The full variable domain, rest sourced from reference TRBV9 and TRBJ1-1, is DSGVTQTPKHLITATGQRVTLRCSPRSGDLSVYWYQQSLDQGLQFLIQYYNGEERAKGNILERFSAQQFPDLHSELNLSSLELGDSALYFCASSATTGSAEAFFGQGTRLTVV.

The chain carries TRBV2 and TRBJ2-5; 7 bases match TRBD1. CDR1 is SNHLY, CDR2 FYNNEI, per germline. J lost 5 bases, V lost 2 bases, and 5 bases had no gene match. The CDR3 sequence is 14 residues long. CDR3 residues: CASSENRGWETQYF. The CDR3 coding sequence is TGTGCCAGCAGTGAAAACAGGGGATGGGAGACCCAGTACTTC.

This chain links TRBV2 with TRBJ2-2, with unresolved D. The germline CDR1 and CDR2 sequences are SNHLY and FYNNEI. There are 16 residues in the CDR3. The V and J ends lost 11 bases and 6 bases respectively, with 25 bases between them. The CDR3 loop is CAVLRVRSAGSGELFF. DNA for the CDR3: TGTGCCGTACTAAGAGTGAGGTCTGCCGGGTCCGGGGAGCTGTTTTTT.

The table lists this clone with a few counts. The chain combines TRBV9 with TRBJ2-7; 7 positions agree with TRBD2. The V segment lost 3 bases and the J segment 0 bases; nucleotides outside the gene matches: 9. The CDR3 length is 16 residues. From germline, CDR1 is SGDLS and CDR2 YYNGEE. CDR3 nucleotides: TGTGCCAGCAGCGGGGGACCGGGGGGACCCTCCTACGAGCAGTACTTC. It is translated as CASSGGPGGPSYEQYF.

This clone has just a few counts. V gene TRBV7-8 combines with J gene TRBJ1-5; TRBD1 is a possible D gene (5 bases). The CDR3 extends over 14 amino acids. CDR1 is SGHVS and CDR2 is FQNEAQ in the germline V gene. V lost 3 bases and J lost 5, with 11 bases in between. CDR3 nucleotide sequence: TGTGCCAGCAGCTTGGCAGGGTGGCATCAGCCCCAGCATTTT. This codes for CASSLAGWHQPQHF.

The J gene is TRBJ2-7, the V gene TRBV6-1; 7 bases are shared with TRBD1. CDR3 length equals 13 residues. V lost 6 bases to trimming and J lost 3 bases; unmatched junction nucleotides: 5. Germline CDR1 is MNHNS and CDR2 is SASEGT. The CDR3 bases are TGTGCCAGCAGAAGGGACAGCCACTACGAGCAGTACGTC. Its protein product is CASRRDSHYEQYV.

In DNA, the CDR3 is TGCGCCAGCAGCTCCACAGGGGGGATTGACGAGCAGTACTTC. It yields the protein CASSSTGGIDEQYF. The V call is TRBV5-1, the J call TRBJ2-7; 8 bases map to TRBD1. Germline V gives CDR1 SGHRS, CDR2 YFSETQ. The CDR3 contains 14 residues. The ends lost 3 bases at V and 5 bases at J; junction bases unmatched: 7.

V gene TRBV9 combines with J gene TRBJ2-6; the D gene is possibly TRBD1 (6 bases). Per the germline V gene, CDR1 is SGDLS and CDR2 is YYNGEE. The CDR3 spans 18 residues. Trimming removed 3 bases from V and 0 bases from J, with 16 bases in between. The CDR3 region is CASSDPGHEDSGANVLTF. CDR3 nucleotide sequence: TGTGCCAGCAGCGATCCGGGACACGAAGACTCTGGGGCCAACGTCCTGACTTTC. The entire variable domain, with the rest obtained from reference TRBV9 and TRBJ2-6, is as follows: DSGVTQTPKHLITATGQRVTLRCSPRSGDLSVYWYQQSLDQGLQFLIQYYNGEERAKGNILERFSAQQFPDLHSELNLSSLELGDSALYFCASSDPGHEDSGANVLTFGAGSRLTVL.

The gene calls are TRBV28 and TRBJ1-5; the D is unclear. V gave up 2 bases and J gave up 10 bases, with 18 bases separating them. The germline CDR1 and CDR2 sequences are MDHEN and SYDVKM. CDR3 length: 15 amino acids. CDR3 nucleotides: TGTGCCAGCAGTTTACAGGCCGGTCTGTTAATCCCCCAGCATTTT. Translated: CASSLQAGLLIPQHF.

This chain uses TRBV7-7 with TRBJ2-3; D is perhaps TRBD1 (5 bases). The V end lost 2 bases, the J end lost 3 bases, and 6 bases lay between the germline ends. Germline lookup yields CDR1 SSHAT and CDR2 FNYEAQ (reference sequence). The length of the CDR3 is 13 residues. The CDR3 DNA is TGTGCCAGCAGCTTATCAGGGACAGATACGCAGTATTTT. This sequence encodes CASSLSGTDTQYF. The whole variable domain, filled in from reference TRBV7-7 and TRBJ2-3, reads GAGVSQSPRYKVTKRGQDVTLRCDPISSHATLYWYQQALGQGPEFLTYFNYEAQPDKSGLPSDRFSAERPEGSISTLTIQRTEQRDSAMYRCASSLSGTDTQYFGPGTRLTVL.

The chain links TRBV27 to TRBJ2-1, with 10 bases aligning to TRBD2. The V and J ends lost 5 bases and 3 bases, in that order; junction bases with no gene match: 1. This CDR3 has 14 amino acids. In germline, CDR1 is MNHEY, CDR2 SMNVEV (reference sequence). The CDR3 nucleotides are TGTGCCAGCAGTCCTAGCGGGGGCTACAATGAGCAGTTCTTC. Residues: CASSPSGGYNEQFF.

V is TRBV10-3 and J is TRBJ2-3; D possibly corresponds to TRBD2 (5 bases). This CDR3 is 13 amino acids long. The germline V and J ends were trimmed by 7 bases and 4 bases, with 12 bases remaining between them. The germline V gene has CDR1 ENHRY and CDR2 SYGVKD. The CDR3 DNA reads TGTGCCATCAAATCAGGCGGGCCAGATACGCAGTATTTT. It encodes CAIKSGGPDTQYF.

This clone is a singleton in its sample. V is TRBV6-1 and J is TRBJ2-2; D ambiguous. V shed 7 bases and J shed 3 bases, with 9 bases lying between them. Germline assignment: CDR1 MNHNS and CDR2 SASEGT. The CDR3 runs to 13 residues. CDR3 loop: CASILQYTGELFF. The CDR3 DNA is TGTGCCAGCATTTTACAATACACCGGGGAGCTGTTTTTT.

The CDR3 sequence: CASSSVEQKETQYF. The CDR3 nucleotides are TGTGCCAGCAGCTCCGTGGAGCAGAAAGAGACCCAGTACTTC. The rearrangement uses TRBV7-9 and TRBJ2-5, with D hard to call. CDR3 length: 14 residues. V lost 4 bases and J lost 3, with 12 bases in between. The germline V gene has CDR1 SEHNR and CDR2 FQNEAQ (reference sequence).

The genes are TRBV18 and TRBJ2-7; no definite D call. CDR1 and CDR2 (germline): KGHSH, LQKENI. The CDR3 contains 12 residues. The V end lost 1 base, the J end lost 3 bases, and 4 bases lay between the germline ends. For the CDR3, the DNA is TGTGCCAGCTCACCACAGAACTACGAGCAGTACGTC. Its protein product is CASSPQNYEQYV.

This chain joins TRBV28 and TRBJ1-1; the match to TRBD1 covers 9 bases. Germline CDR1 is MDHEN and CDR2 is SYDVKM. With V trimmed by 3 bases and J by 7 bases, 15 bases remained unmatched. The CDR3 totals 17 residues. The CDR3 sequence: CASSLGGYRGRSIEAFF. CDR3 DNA: TGTGCCAGCAGTTTGGGAGGGTACAGGGGGCGTTCCATTGAAGCTTTCTTT.

The V gene is TRBV28, the J gene TRBJ1-1, with D unclear. This CDR3 is built from 12 residues. Looked up from germline, CDR1 is MDHEN and CDR2 is SYDVKM. V was clipped by 11 bases and J by 4 bases, with 14 bases between them. The CDR3 spells CAASPLSTEAFF. The CDR3 region has the DNA TGTGCCGCATCTCCACTATCCACTGAAGCTTTCTTT. The whole variable domain, remainder taken from reference TRBV28 and TRBJ1-1, is DVKVTQSSRYLVKRTGEKVFLECVQDMDHENMFWYRQDPGLGLRLIYFSYDVKMKEKGDIPEGYSVSREKKERFSLILESASTNQTSMYLCAASPLSTEAFFGQGTRLTVV.

This clone was counted once. V gene TRBV7-9 combines with J gene TRBJ2-1, with D possibly matching TRBD2 (7 bases). V shed 2 bases and J shed 5 bases, with 16 bases lying between them. Germline assignment: CDR1 SEHNR and CDR2 FQNEAQ (reference sequence). The CDR3 consists of 16 residues. DNA of the CDR3: TGTGCCAGCAGCTTAACTCGGGGGGCGGTCCACAATGAGCAGTTCTTC. Protein: CASSLTRGAVHNEQFF.

The CDR3 sequence is CASSPAGTGGFYEQFF. The CDR3, as DNA: TGTGCCAGTAGTCCCGCCGGGACAGGGGGTTTCTATGAGCAGTTCTTC. This chain joins TRBV19 and TRBJ2-1, with 11 bases identical to TRBD1. CDR3 length: 16 amino acids. Germline-derived CDR1 and CDR2 are LNHDA and SQIVND (reference sequence). The V and J ends lost 5 bases and 8 bases, in that order; junction bases with no gene match: 11.